These 18 T cell receptor beta chains were all obtained from the same sample, sequenced in a study of cytomegalovirus exposure and HLA in healthy donors. Primers for the PCR totalled 60 Vbeta and 13 Jbeta. Libraries were prepared by immunoSEQ multiplex PCR; TCRdb keeps only in-frame clonotypes and omits some of them. The sample holds approximately 240,000 clones, more than 75% seen once. The specimen sequenced was PBMCs. The source of these receptors is a woman aged 40 to 50 in good health and CMV-seropositive.

This chain joins TRBV28 and TRBJ1-2; TRBD1 aligns across 9 bases. CDR1 MDHEN and CDR2 SYDVKM come from the germline V gene. V was pared by 5 bases and J by 2 bases, with 6 bases of the junction left unmatched. The CDR3 loop spans 15 amino acids. The CDR3 loop reads CASSTRDRANYGYTF. The CDR3, as DNA: TGTGCCAGCAGTACCCGGGACAGGGCGAACTATGGCTACACCTTC.

The chain couples TRBV4-3 to TRBJ2-7; TRBD2 matches at 7 bases. J lost 3 bases, V lost 1 base, and 6 bases had no gene match. In germline, CDR1 is LGHNA, CDR2 YSLEER. The CDR3 spans 15 residues. The CDR3 reads CASSQGLATIYEQYF. The CDR3 DNA is TGCGCCAGCAGCCAAGGACTAGCCACGATCTACGAGCAGTACTTC.

This clone was recorded only once. V and J are TRBV7-9 and TRBJ1-5; no clear D. In germline, CDR1 is SEHNR, CDR2 FQNEAQ (reference sequence). This CDR3 contains 13 residues. Between the trimmed V and J ends, which lost 5 bases and 7 bases, there was a span of 12 bases. CDR3: CASSPGGGQPQHF. DNA for the CDR3: TGTGCCAGCAGCCCAGGTGGAGGACAGCCCCAGCATTTT.

This clone has just one count. The chain links TRBV5-8 to TRBJ1-4; D perhaps matches TRBD1 (6 bases). Germline V gene sequence: CDR1 SGHTS, CDR2 YDEGEE. V was trimmed by 3 bases and J by 4 bases, leaving 10 bases between them. CDR3 length: 14 amino acids. The CDR3 sequence is CASSYGQINEKLFF. CDR3 sequence (DNA): TGTGCCAGCAGCTACGGACAGATTAATGAAAAACTGTTTTTT.

This chain joins TRBV29-1 and TRBJ1-5; D remains ambiguous. CDR3 size: 15 residues. Germline assignment: CDR1 SQVTM and CDR2 ANQGSEA. With 1 base removed from V and 0 bases from J, the gap between germline ends came to 10 bases. The CDR3 bases are TGCAGCGTTGAAGTTCGGGGAAATAGCAATCAGCCCCAGCATTTT. Its protein is CSVEVRGNSNQPQHF.

This clone was observed once. The rearrangement uses TRBV6-5 and TRBJ2-5; D is unclear. The ends were cut back, 2 bases at V and 5 bases at J, with 3 bases in the middle. Germline V lookup: CDR1 MNHEY, CDR2 SVGAGI. The CDR3 sequence is 11 residues long. The CDR3 DNA follows: TGTGCCAGCAGTTACCGGGAGACCCAGTACTTC. Protein sequence: CASSYRETQYF.

The chain combines TRBV21-1 with TRBJ1-2; the D segment call TRBD1 is taken from the table without a DNA check. TRBV21-1 is a documented pseudogene. The CDR3 has 17 amino acids. The CDR3 loop is CASSTGNRDRGEDGYTF. CDR3 coding DNA: TGTGCCAGCAGCACTGGAAACCGGGACAGGGGAGAAGATGGCTACACCTTC.

This clone was observed a handful of times. V is TRBV21-1 and J is TRBJ1-6; the D segment call TRBD1 is taken from the table without a DNA check. TRBV21-1 is described as a pseudogene. This CDR3 has 13 amino acids. The CDR3 loop reads CASLGTENSPLHF. For the CDR3, the DNA is TGTGCCAGCCTTGGGACAGAGAATTCACCCCTCCACTTT.

CDR3 bases: TGTGCCATCAGTGAGTTGGCGACATTCACCTTC. This codes for CAISELATFTF. The chain links TRBV10-3 to TRBJ1-2; D is unclear. V gave up 1 base and J gave up 13 bases, with 10 bases separating them. Germline V gene lookup returns CDR1 ENHRY and CDR2 SYGVKD. This CDR3 region has 11 residues.

The V gene is TRBV5-1, the J gene TRBJ2-1, with D unclear. The CDR3 is made up of 15 amino acids. Germline V gene sequence: CDR1 SGHRS, CDR2 YFSETQ. Trimming cost V 0 bases and J 0 bases, with 7 bases left between them. DNA of the CDR3: TGCGCCAGCAGCTTGGAACGGAGCTCCTACAATGAGCAGTTCTTC. It encodes CASSLERSSYNEQFF.

CDR3 coding DNA: TGTGCCAGTGAACGGCGGGCAGAGTGGGCAGATACGCAGTATTTT. This gives the protein CASERRAEWADTQYF. The chain carries TRBV2 and TRBJ2-3; TRBD2 might be the D (5 bases). The length of the CDR3 is 15 residues. Trimming stripped 9 bases from V and 4 bases from J, with 20 bases between. The germline V gene encodes CDR1 SNHLY and CDR2 FYNNEI.

This chain links TRBV7-2 with TRBJ2-7, with TRBD2 matching over 14 bases. Looked up from germline, CDR1 is SGHTA and CDR2 is FQGNSA. This CDR3 has 17 residues. The ends lost 2 bases at V and 3 bases at J; junction bases unmatched: 6. The CDR3 is CASSLRTGTSGSYEQYF. CDR3 nucleotides: TGTGCCAGCAGCTTAAGGACCGGGACTAGCGGGAGCTACGAGCAGTACTTC.

V usage is TRBV4-2 and J usage is TRBJ2-5; TRBD1 might be the D (6 bases). From germline, CDR1 is LGHNA and CDR2 YNFKEQ. The CDR3 consists of 14 residues. Trimming cost V 0 bases and J 13 bases, with 18 bases left between them. In nucleotides, the CDR3 is TGTGCCAGCAGCCAAGACATCACCCTACAGGGTCGGTACTTC. Translating it yields CASSQDITLQGRYF.

The genes are TRBV7-2 and TRBJ1-1; 7 nucleotides align to TRBD1. V dropped 0 bases and J dropped 3; count of bases not matched to a gene: 4. The CDR3 has 15 residues. Germline values: CDR1 SGHTA, CDR2 FQGNSA. CDR3 residues: CASSLAGQSDTEAFF. Written as DNA, the CDR3 is TGTGCCAGCAGCTTAGCGGGACAGTCGGACACTGAAGCTTTCTTT. The complete variable domain, with remaining parts taken from reference TRBV7-2 and TRBJ1-1, reads GAGVSQSPSNKVTEKGKDVELRCDPISGHTALYWYRQSLGQGLEFLIYFQGNSAPDKSGLPSDRFSAERTGGSVSTLTIQRTQQEDSAVYLCASSLAGQSDTEAFFGQGTRLTVV.

The chain uses TRBV2 and TRBJ1-2; tentative D call: TRBD1 (5 bases). The CDR3 loop spans 13 amino acids. The germline CDR1 and CDR2 sequences are SNHLY and FYNNEI. Trimming removed 4 bases from V and 2 bases from J, with 8 bases in between. The CDR3 nucleotides are TGTGCCAGCAGTGTTTCAGGGAACTATGGCTACACCTTC. Protein: CASSVSGNYGYTF.

There are a few counts of this clone. Written as DNA, the CDR3 is TGTGCCAGCAGTTTCTCACTATACACTGAAGCTTTCTTT. Encoded protein: CASSFSLYTEAFF. V gene TRBV27 combines with J gene TRBJ1-1, with D unresolved. CDR3 length: 13 amino acids. Germline assignment: CDR1 MNHEY and CDR2 SMNVEV (reference sequence). Trimming pared 3 bases from V and 3 bases from J, leaving 8 bases between.

This clone was detected once. The chain is built from TRBV1 and TRBJ2-5; TRBD2, the D gene given by the table, was not confirmed from the DNA. The last part of the DNA fits TRBJ2-7 better; the J call may be wrong. TRBV1 is classified as a pseudogene. The CDR3 sequence is 14 residues long. In DNA form, the CDR3 reads TGCACCAGCGCGACTAGCGGGAGCTCCTACGAGCAGTACTTC. Protein product: CTSATSGSSYEQYF.

This sequence joins TRBV7-6 and TRBJ1-4; D unclear. V was pared by 5 bases and J by 8 bases, with 9 bases between. The germline V gene encodes CDR1 SGHVS and CDR2 FNYEAQ. There are 12 residues in the CDR3. The CDR3 loop is CASSPLDEKLFF. The CDR3 DNA reads TGTGCCAGCAGCCCGCTAGACGAAAAACTGTTTTTT.